These 3 T cell receptor beta chains were sequenced from one sample in a study of cytomegalovirus exposure and HLA in healthy donors. The PCR employed 60 Vbeta primers together with 13 Jbeta primers. Sequencing used immunoSEQ multiplex PCR; TCRdb keeps in-frame clones, though not all of them. The table has under 100,000 clones, approximately 79% seen once. The sample was PBMCs. These receptors came from a man aged 25-45 years in good health and CMV-seronegative.

This chain uses TRBV7-3 with TRBJ2-6, with TRBD1 identical over 9 bases. The CDR3 is 17 residues long. The germline gives CDR1 SGHTA, CDR2 FQGTGA. J was trimmed by 4 bases and V by 5 bases; bases with no gene match: 9. The CDR3 sequence is CASSQTGGAGGANVLTF. In DNA form, the CDR3 reads TGTGCCAGCAGCCAAACAGGGGGCGCGGGGGGGGCCAACGTCCTGACTTTC.

This sequence joins TRBV15 and TRBJ1-2, with 7 positions matching TRBD1. The germline gives CDR1 LNHNV, CDR2 YYDKDF (reference sequence). The CDR3 consists of 13 residues. V trimming: 0 bases; J trimming: 5 bases; junction bases outside the gene matches: 0. In DNA form, the CDR3 reads TGTGCCACCAGCAGAGAGACAGGGTATGGCTACACCTTC. Protein: CATSRETGYGYTF.

The chain joins TRBV9 to TRBJ2-3; D not certain. This CDR3 is 14 amino acids long. In germline, CDR1 is SGDLS, CDR2 YYNGEE. Trimming removed 0 bases from V and 2 bases from J, with 7 bases in between. The CDR3 loop reads CASSVGGYTDTQYF. DNA of the CDR3: TGTGCCAGCAGCGTAGGCGGATACACAGATACGCAGTATTTT.